There are many counts of the clone carrying this TCR beta chain. As yet, its antigen is unknown. Naive CD4+ cells were CD45RA-selected; the remaining cells were memory. The sample belongs to a study of shared clonotypes between healthy human individuals. This table comes from immunoSEQ multiplex PCR, and its TCRdb copy is limited to in-frame clones, with some not included. The top ten clones hold about 1.5% of a sample with about 1 million clones, roughly 80% of them seen once. Study findings and constraints: Some naive CD4 clonotypes, roughly 4.7%, turned up in common across a few donors. Non-shared clonotypes were found to have lower generation probabilities than the clonotypes that were shared by all four of the sorted-subset donors. Researchers found naive subsets generally carried larger estimated richness than memory subsets.

The sequence was obtained from a man aged 18 to 29 in good health. Sequenced sample: memory CD4+ T cells sorted from blood. Subset of the sample: CD45RA-negative fraction.

Here the CDR3 reads CASSEVTSVNYGYTF. The CDR3 region has the DNA TGTGCCAGCAGTGAAGTAACCTCGGTTAACTATGGCTACACCTTC. J is TRBJ1-2 and V is TRBV6-1, with unresolved D. V was pared by 1 base and J by 1 base, with 10 bases between. The V gene's germline CDR1 is MNHNS and CDR2 SASEGT. This CDR3 comprises 15 residues.